The clone carrying this T cell receptor beta chain was counted at least ten times. Its target is not known. Read coverage stops 3 residues before the CDR3 terminus; the germline J gene supplies the remainder. Libraries were prepared by immunoSEQ multiplex PCR; TCRdb keeps only in-frame clonotypes and omits some of them. Altogether approximately 28,000 clones were found in the sample, and no singletons occur. This entry comes from a study of T cell clonality in common variable immunodeficiency. Study results and limitations: Reportedly, TCR beta sequences from common variable immunodeficiency showed fewer deletions and N-nucleotide insertions. Compared with controls, CVID subjects had fewer shared TCRbeta clones. TCRbeta clonality was increased in CVID versus healthy controls.

The germline V gene has CDR1 KGHSH and CDR2 LQKENI. V lost 3 bases, J lost 4 bases, and 7 bases stayed unmatched. This CDR3 region has 16 residues. The receptor was derived from a human donor with common variable immunodeficiency. The sample comprised peripheral blood mononuclear cells. The chain carries TRBV18 and TRBJ2-3; 10 positions agree with TRBD1. Partial CDR3 DNA: TGTGCCAGCTCACCGCCCGGGACAGGGGTGGCAGATACG. Translation gives CASSPPGTGVADT. The CDR3 in full is CASSPPGTGVADTQYF.